These 18 T cell receptor beta chains were sequenced from one sample in a study of blood T cell repertoires in COVID-19. Sequencing used immunoSEQ multiplex PCR; TCRdb keeps in-frame clones, though not all of them. The data contain around 70,000 clones, 80% of them seen just once; the ten biggest clones take up around a sixth. The source material was peripheral blood. These receptors all stem from a man between 65 and 80 years old who had recovered from COVID-19.

This chain joins TRBV11-3 and TRBJ2-7, with TRBD1 identical over 7 bases. There are 14 residues in the CDR3. Germline V CDR1 and CDR2: SGHNT, YENEEA. V dropped 3 bases and J dropped 3; count of bases not matched to a gene: 5. The CDR3 DNA follows: TGTGCCAGCAGCTTGTTGACAGGGCTCTACGAGCAGTACTTC. This gives the protein CASSLLTGLYEQYF.

The genes are TRBV19 and TRBJ2-3; the D is unclear. Trimming took 0 bases from V and 0 from J, leaving 4 bases between them. The CDR3 is 14 residues long. Germline CDR1 is LNHDA and CDR2 is SQIVND (reference sequence). The CDR3 loop reads CASSIDRSTDTQYF. DNA for the CDR3: TGTGCCAGTAGTATAGATCGTAGCACAGATACGCAGTATTTT.

This chain links TRBV2 with TRBJ2-1; 8 nucleotides agree with TRBD2. V shed 8 bases and J 4 bases; nucleotides not matched to a gene: 4. Germline V lookup: CDR1 SNHLY, CDR2 FYNNEI. This CDR3 has 13 residues. CDR3 loop: CASGTSGYNEQFF. The CDR3 nucleotides are TGTGCCAGCGGCACTAGCGGTTACAATGAGCAGTTCTTC.

The chain combines TRBV7-2 with TRBJ1-4; tentatively, D is TRBD1 (5 bases). The CDR3 covers 16 residues. Germline CDR1 SGHTA, CDR2 FQGNSA. The V end lost 3 bases, the J end lost 0 bases, and 11 bases lay between the germline ends. CDR3 region: CASSLGGFATNEKLFF. Written as DNA, the CDR3 is TGTGCCAGCAGCTTGGGGGGGTTTGCAACTAATGAAAAACTGTTTTTT.

By frequency in the sample, this clone is medium-sized. The gene calls are TRBV7-2 and TRBJ1-1, with D possibly TRBD1 on 6 matching bases. The V gene lost 1 base and the J gene lost 2 bases, with 20 bases spanning the gap. Germline V gene data show CDR1 as SGHTA and CDR2 as FQGNSA. The CDR3 loop spans 18 amino acids. The CDR3: CASSLGIYRQGYNTEAFF. The CDR3 bases are TGTGCCAGCAGCTTAGGGATTTATCGTCAGGGGTATAACACTGAAGCTTTCTTT.

This chain connects TRBV11-3 to TRBJ2-5, with TRBD2 as a possible D gene (6 bases). The CDR3 contains 15 residues. Trimming removed 1 base from V and 1 base from J, with 10 bases in between. CDR1 is SGHNT and CDR2 is YENEEA in the germline V gene. The CDR3 spells CASSLGGVSQETQYF. The DNA of the CDR3 is TGTGCCAGCAGCTTAGGGGGGGTTAGCCAAGAGACCCAGTACTTC.

The chain combines TRBV5-1 with TRBJ1-2; D unresolved. The CDR3 has 16 residues. V gave up 0 bases and J gave up 1 base, with 13 bases separating them. Germline CDR1 and CDR2: SGHRS and YFSETQ. CDR3: CASSLAFGDFNYGYTF. CDR3 nucleotide sequence: TGCGCCAGCAGCTTGGCCTTCGGGGATTTTAACTATGGCTACACCTTC.

V and J are TRBV20-1 and TRBJ2-1, with TRBD2 as a possible D gene (5 bases). The V and J ends lost 3 bases and 0 bases respectively, with 15 bases between them. The CDR3 spans 16 residues. Germline loops: CDR1 DFQATT, CDR2 SNEGSKA (reference sequence). The CDR3 region has the DNA TGCAGTGCTAGTCGGGGTCTCCCCAGCTCCTACAATGAGCAGTTCTTC. As protein: CSASRGLPSSYNEQFF.

The chain has TRBV9 and TRBJ1-1, with D unresolved. Germline V lookup: CDR1 SGDLS, CDR2 YYNGEE. V gave up 1 base and J gave up 0 bases, with 4 bases separating them. The CDR3 is made up of 13 amino acids. CDR3 region: CASSVRVNTEAFF. CDR3 nucleotides: TGTGCCAGCAGCGTACGGGTGAACACTGAAGCTTTCTTT.

Of note for this clone: Other DNA sequences of this sample code for an identical CDR3. This chain joins TRBV2 and TRBJ1-5; weak D call: TRBD1 (5 bases). The CDR3 spans 15 residues. V shed 6 bases and J shed 6 bases, with 18 bases lying between them. CDR1 is SNHLY, CDR2 FYNNEI, per germline. The CDR3 bases are TGTGCCAGCAGGGGGTTTAGCCAGGGAGGTCAGCCCCAGCATTTT. This gives the protein CASRGFSQGGQPQHF.

This clone has just one count. The CDR3 sequence: CASSQDTRGPEKLFF. The DNA of the CDR3 is TGTGCCAGCAGCCAAGATACCAGGGGGCCTGAAAAACTGTTTTTT. V is TRBV3-1 (or the pseudogene TRBV3-2) and J is TRBJ1-4; 8 nucleotides align to TRBD1. The CDR3 is made up of 15 amino acids. The germline CDR1 and CDR2 sequences are LGHDT and YNNKEL (reference sequence). Trimming cost V 0 bases and J 7 bases; bases outside gene matches: 4.

The chain is built from TRBV10-2 and TRBJ2-1, with D perhaps TRBD2 (5 bases). This CDR3 comprises 13 residues. Germline V gives CDR1 WSHSY, CDR2 SAAADI. The germline V and J ends were trimmed by 7 bases and 7 bases, with 14 bases remaining between them. This chain's CDR3 is CASISSSLNEQFF. The CDR3 nucleotides read TGCGCCAGCATCAGTTCTAGCCTGAATGAGCAGTTCTTC.

Only one count was recorded for this clone. The chain links TRBV5-5 to TRBJ1-2, with 7 bases fitting TRBD1. Germline loops: CDR1 SGHKS, CDR2 YYEKEE (reference sequence). The V gene end was trimmed by 2 bases and the J gene end by 11 bases; junction bases not matched to a gene: 6. CDR3 length: 12 residues. Here the CDR3 reads CASSFADRRYTF. In DNA form, the CDR3 reads TGTGCCAGCAGCTTTGCGGACAGGAGGTACACCTTC.

The chain carries TRBV27 and TRBJ2-7, with 7 nucleotides matching TRBD2. Germline CDR1 MNHEY, CDR2 SMNVEV (reference sequence). V shed 5 bases, J shed 5 bases, and the junction held 9 bases outside the gene matches. The CDR3 spans 14 residues. CDR3 DNA sequence: TGTGCCAGCAGTCCCCCGGGGGGATTGGACGAGCAGTACTTC. It specifies CASSPPGGLDEQYF.

The count of this clone is one. This chain joins TRBV6-2 or TRBV6-3 and TRBJ2-3; D gene ambiguous. Trimming took off 5 bases at V and 6 bases at J, with 18 bases between the two ends. The CDR3 totals 15 residues. Germline assignment: CDR1 MNHEY and CDR2 SVGEGT. The CDR3 sequence is CASSSETQIGDTQYF. The CDR3 region has the DNA TGTGCCAGCAGTAGCGAAACGCAGATCGGGGATACGCAGTATTTT.

The chain couples TRBV10-1 to TRBJ2-1; possible D gene TRBD1, 5 bases. This CDR3 contains 13 residues. Trimming removed 6 bases from V and 4 bases from J, with 10 bases in between. The germline V gene has CDR1 WNHNN and CDR2 SYGVQD (reference sequence). The CDR3 coding sequence is TGCGCCAGCAGCAAAGGGGAATACAATGAGCAGTTCTTC. Translated: CASSKGEYNEQFF.

The chain has TRBV7-2 and TRBJ2-7; 9 bases match TRBD1. Germline-derived CDR1 and CDR2 are SGHTA and FQGNSA. V was pared by 1 base and J by 3 bases, with 4 bases of the junction left unmatched. This CDR3 region has 15 residues. CDR3 loop: CASSLETGGSYEQYF. Written as DNA, the CDR3 is TGTGCCAGCAGCTTAGAGACAGGGGGAAGCTACGAGCAGTACTTC.

The rearrangement uses TRBV29-1 and TRBJ2-7, with D perhaps matching TRBD2 (5 bases). The V and J ends lost 3 bases and 6 bases respectively, with 15 bases between them. This CDR3 is 13 amino acids long. Germline CDR1 is SQVTM and CDR2 is ANQGSEA. CDR3 bases: TGCAGCGTTGATATAGGGAGAGACACCGAGCAGTACTTC. Translating gives CSVDIGRDTEQYF.